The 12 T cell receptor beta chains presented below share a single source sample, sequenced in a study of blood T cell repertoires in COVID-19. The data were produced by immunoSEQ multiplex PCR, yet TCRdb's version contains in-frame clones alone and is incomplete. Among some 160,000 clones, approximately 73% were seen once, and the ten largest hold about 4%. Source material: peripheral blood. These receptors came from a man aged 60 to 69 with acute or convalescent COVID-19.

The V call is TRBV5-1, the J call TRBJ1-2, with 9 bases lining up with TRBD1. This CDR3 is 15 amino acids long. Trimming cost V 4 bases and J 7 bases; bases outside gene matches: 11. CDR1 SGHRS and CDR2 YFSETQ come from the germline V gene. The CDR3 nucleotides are TGCGCCAGCAGCCCGGGGGACAGGGTATTAGGTGGCTACACCTTC. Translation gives CASSPGDRVLGGYTF. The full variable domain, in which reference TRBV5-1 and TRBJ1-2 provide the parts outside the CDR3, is KAGVTQTPRYLIKTRGQQVTLSCSPISGHRSVSWYQQTPGQGLQFLFEYFSETQRNKGNFPGRFSGRQFSNSRSEMNVSTLELGDSALYLCASSPGDRVLGGYTFGSGTRLTVV.

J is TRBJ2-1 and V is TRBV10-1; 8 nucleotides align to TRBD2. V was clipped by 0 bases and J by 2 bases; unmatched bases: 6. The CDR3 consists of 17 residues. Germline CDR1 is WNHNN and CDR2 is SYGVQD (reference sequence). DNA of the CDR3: TGCGCCAGCAGTGAGTCCTCTAGCGGGTTTCCCTACAATGAGCAGTTCTTC. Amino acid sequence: CASSESSSGFPYNEQFF.

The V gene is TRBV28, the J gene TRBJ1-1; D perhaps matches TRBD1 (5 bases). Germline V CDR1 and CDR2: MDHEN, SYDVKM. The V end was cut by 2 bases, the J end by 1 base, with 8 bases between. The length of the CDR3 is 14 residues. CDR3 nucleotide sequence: TGTGCCAGCAGTTTACAGGGCACGAACACTGAAGCTTTCTTT. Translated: CASSLQGTNTEAFF.

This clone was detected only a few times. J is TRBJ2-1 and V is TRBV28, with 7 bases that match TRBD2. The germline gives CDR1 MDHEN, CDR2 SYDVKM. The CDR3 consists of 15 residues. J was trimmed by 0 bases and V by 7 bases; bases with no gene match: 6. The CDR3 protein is CASTTTSTSYNEQFF. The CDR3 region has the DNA TGTGCCAGCACCACGACTAGCACCTCCTACAATGAGCAGTTCTTC. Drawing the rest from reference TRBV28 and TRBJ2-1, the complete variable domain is DVKVTQSSRYLVKRTGEKVFLECVQDMDHENMFWYRQDPGLGLRLIYFSYDVKMKEKGDIPEGYSVSREKKERFSLILESASTNQTSMYLCASTTTSTSYNEQFFGPGTRLTVL.

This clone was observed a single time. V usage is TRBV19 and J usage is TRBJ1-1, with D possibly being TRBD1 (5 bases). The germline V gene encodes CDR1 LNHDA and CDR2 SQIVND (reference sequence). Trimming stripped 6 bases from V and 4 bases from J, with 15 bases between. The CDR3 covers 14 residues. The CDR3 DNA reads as TGTGCCAGTAGCCCCAGGGTGTATGGCACTGAAGCTTTCTTT. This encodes CASSPRVYGTEAFF.

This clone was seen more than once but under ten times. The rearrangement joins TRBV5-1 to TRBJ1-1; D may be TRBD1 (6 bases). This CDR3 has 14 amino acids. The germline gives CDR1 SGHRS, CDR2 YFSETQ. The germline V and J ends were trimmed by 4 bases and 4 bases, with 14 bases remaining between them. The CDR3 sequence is CASSSQGMGTEAFF. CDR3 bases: TGCGCCAGCAGCAGTCAGGGGATGGGCACTGAAGCTTTCTTT. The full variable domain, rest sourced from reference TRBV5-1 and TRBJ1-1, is KAGVTQTPRYLIKTRGQQVTLSCSPISGHRSVSWYQQTPGQGLQFLFEYFSETQRNKGNFPGRFSGRQFSNSRSEMNVSTLELGDSALYLCASSSQGMGTEAFFGQGTRLTVV.

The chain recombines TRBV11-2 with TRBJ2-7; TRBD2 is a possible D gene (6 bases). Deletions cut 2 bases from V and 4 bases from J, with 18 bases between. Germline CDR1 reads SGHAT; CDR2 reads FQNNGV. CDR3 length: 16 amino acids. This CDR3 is CASSLIDRAGRYEQYF. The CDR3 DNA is TGTGCCAGCAGCTTAATCGACAGAGCGGGTCGTTACGAGCAGTACTTC.

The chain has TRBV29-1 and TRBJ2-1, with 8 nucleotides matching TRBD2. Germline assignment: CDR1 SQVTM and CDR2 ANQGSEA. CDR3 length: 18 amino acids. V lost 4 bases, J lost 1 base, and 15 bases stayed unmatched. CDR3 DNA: TGCAGCGTTGGGGGGACCGGAGTTACTAGCGGTTCCTACAATGAGCAGTTCTTC. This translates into CSVGGTGVTSGSYNEQFF.

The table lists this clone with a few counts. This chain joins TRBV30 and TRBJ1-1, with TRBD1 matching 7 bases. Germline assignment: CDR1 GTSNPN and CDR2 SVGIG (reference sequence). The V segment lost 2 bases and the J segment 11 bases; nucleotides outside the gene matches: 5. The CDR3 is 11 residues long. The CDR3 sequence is CAWSYQGEAFF. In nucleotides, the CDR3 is TGTGCCTGGAGTTACCAGGGGGAGGCTTTCTTT. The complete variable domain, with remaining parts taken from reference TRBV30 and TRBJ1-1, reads SQTIHQWPATLVQPVGSPLSLECTVEGTSNPNLYWYRQAAGRGLQLLFYSVGIGQISSEVPQNLSASRPQDRQFILSSKKLLLSDSGFYLCAWSYQGEAFFGQGTRLTVV.

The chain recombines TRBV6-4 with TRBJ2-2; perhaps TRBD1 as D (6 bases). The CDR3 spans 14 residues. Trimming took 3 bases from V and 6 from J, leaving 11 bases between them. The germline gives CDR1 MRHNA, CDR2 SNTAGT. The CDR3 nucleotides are TGTGCCAGCAGTGAGAATACAGGGCCCGGGGAGCTGTTTTTT. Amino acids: CASSENTGPGELFF.

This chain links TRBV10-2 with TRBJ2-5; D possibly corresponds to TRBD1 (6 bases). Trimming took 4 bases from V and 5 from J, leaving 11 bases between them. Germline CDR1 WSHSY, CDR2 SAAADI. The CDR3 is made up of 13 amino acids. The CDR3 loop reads CASSVQGLETQYF. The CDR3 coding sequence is TGCGCCAGCAGTGTCCAGGGGTTGGAGACCCAGTACTTC.

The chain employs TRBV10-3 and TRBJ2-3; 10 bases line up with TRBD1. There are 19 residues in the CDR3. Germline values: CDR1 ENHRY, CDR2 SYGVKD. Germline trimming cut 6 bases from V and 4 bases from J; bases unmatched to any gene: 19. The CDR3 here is CAISDRGRLSGSGADTQYF. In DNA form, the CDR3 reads TGTGCCATCAGCGACAGGGGGCGCCTAAGCGGGAGTGGGGCAGATACGCAGTATTTT.